The T cell receptor beta chain under discussion was sequenced for a study of regulatory T cells in long-lasting Graves disease. General study findings and limits: When disease was persistent, TRBV28, TRBJ1-2 and TRBJ2-5 were the favored segments.

Arm-PCR of CDR3 regions with iRepertoire HTBI primers generated TCR beta libraries. TCRdb redid the calling of the multiplex PCR reads with MiXCR, one entry per CDR3 protein. The data contain about 470,000 distinct CDR3 sequences, approximately 15% of them singletons. The time point was: newly diagnosed GD, antithyroid drugs for less than 3 months. Extracted RNA from PBMCs served as the source of the TCR library. EDTA tubes were used for drawing 8.5 to 9 milliliters of peripheral blood. A word on this clonotype: What it recognizes is unknown.

J was trimmed by 9 bases and V by 1 base; bases with no gene match: 3. The CDR3 is 13 residues long. CDR1 is MNHEY and CDR2 is SVGEGT in the germline V gene. These data were likewise used in another study, on T cells in Graves' hyperthyroidism and ophthalmopathy. As that report states: Hyperthyroidism was newly diagnosed in patients aged 18 to 65 (duration under 2 months). Each diagnosis was grounded in clinical symptoms, serum thyroxine and TRAb, thyroid ultrasound, and orbital computed tomography.

The sequences come from peripheral blood mononuclear cells (PBMCs), collected at new diagnosis, from a patient treated with antithyroid drugs. This chain joins TRBV6-2 or TRBV6-3 and TRBJ2-1; 7 bases are shared with TRBD1. This sequence was found in a woman in her thirties with Graves disease. The CDR3, as DNA: TGTGCCAGCAGTTACTGGGGACAGCCTGAGCAGTTCTTC. Translated, it gives CASSYWGQPEQFF.